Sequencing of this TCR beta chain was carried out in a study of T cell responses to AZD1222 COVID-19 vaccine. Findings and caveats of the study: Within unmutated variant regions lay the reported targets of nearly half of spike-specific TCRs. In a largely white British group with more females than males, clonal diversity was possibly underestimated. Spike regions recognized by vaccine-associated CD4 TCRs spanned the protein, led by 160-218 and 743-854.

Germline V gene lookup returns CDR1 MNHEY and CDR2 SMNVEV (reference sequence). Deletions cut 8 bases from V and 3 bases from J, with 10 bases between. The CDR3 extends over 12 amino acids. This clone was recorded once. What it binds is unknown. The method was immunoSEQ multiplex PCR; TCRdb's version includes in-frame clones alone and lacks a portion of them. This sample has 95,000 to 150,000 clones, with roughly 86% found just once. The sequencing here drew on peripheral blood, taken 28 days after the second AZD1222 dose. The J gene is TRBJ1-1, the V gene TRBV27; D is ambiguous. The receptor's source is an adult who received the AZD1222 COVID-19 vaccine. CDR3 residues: CASGQYHTEAFF. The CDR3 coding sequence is TGTGCCAGCGGGCAGTACCACACTGAAGCTTTCTTT.